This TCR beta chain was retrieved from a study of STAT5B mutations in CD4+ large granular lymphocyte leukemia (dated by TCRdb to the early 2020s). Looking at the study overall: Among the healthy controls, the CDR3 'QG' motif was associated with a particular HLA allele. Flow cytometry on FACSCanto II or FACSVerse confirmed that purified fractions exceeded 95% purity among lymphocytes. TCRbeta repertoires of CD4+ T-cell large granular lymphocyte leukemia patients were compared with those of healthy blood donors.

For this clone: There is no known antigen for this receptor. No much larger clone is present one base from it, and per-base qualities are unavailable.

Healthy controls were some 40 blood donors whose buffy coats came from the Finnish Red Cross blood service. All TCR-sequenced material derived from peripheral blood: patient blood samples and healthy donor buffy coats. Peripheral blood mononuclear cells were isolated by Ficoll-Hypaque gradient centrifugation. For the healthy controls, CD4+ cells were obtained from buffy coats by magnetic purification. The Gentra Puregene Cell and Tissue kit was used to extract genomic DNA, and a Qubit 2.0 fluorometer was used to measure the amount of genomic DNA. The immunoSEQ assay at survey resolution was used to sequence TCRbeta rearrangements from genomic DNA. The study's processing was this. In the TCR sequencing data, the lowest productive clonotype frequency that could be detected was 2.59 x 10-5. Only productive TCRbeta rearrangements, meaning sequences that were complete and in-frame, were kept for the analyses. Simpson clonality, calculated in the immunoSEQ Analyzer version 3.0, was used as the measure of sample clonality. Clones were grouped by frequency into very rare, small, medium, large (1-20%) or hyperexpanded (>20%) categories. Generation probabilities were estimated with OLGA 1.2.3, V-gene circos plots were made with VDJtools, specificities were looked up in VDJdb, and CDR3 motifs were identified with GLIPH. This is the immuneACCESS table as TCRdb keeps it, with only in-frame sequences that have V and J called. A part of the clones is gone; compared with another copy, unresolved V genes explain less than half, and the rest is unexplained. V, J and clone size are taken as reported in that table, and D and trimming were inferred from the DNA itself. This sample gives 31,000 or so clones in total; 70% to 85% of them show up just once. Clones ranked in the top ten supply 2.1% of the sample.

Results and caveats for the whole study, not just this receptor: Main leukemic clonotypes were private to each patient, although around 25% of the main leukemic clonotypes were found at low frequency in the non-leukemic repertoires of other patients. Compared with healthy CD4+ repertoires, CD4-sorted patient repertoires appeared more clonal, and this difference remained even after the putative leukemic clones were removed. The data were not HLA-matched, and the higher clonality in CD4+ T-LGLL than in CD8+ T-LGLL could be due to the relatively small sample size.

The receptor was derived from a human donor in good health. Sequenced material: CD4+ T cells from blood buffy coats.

Read as DNA, the sequence is TGTGCCTCCCGGGGGGGGACAGGTCAGTTCTTC. Its product reads: CASRGGTGQFF. The chain joins TRBV6-1 to TRBJ2-1; the D gene assignment is perhaps TRBD1 or TRBD2, with each matching 8 bases. Inclusive of the bounding cysteine and phenylalanine, the CDR3 is 11 residues long. The CDR3 DNA has 33 bases and is translated from base 1. V drops 11 bases and J drops 13 bases, leaving 18 bases in between. Sequences MNHNS (CDR1) and SASEGT (CDR2) are obtained from the germline V gene.